This TCR beta chain emerged from a study of T cells in localized non-small cell lung cancer. The study's findings and limits: Adjacent lung tissue had a median approximately 61 of the top 100 clones found in the tumor.

The repertoire was sequenced with immunoSEQ multiplex PCR; TCRdb's copy has only in-frame clones and lacks some. The table shows about 17,000 clones, with roughly 91% occurring only once. A note on this clone: Its antigen is not known.

V dropped 5 bases and J dropped 1 base, with 24 bases sitting between them. Per germline, CDR1 MDHEN and CDR2 SYDVKM. The CDR3 totals 19 residues. The chain combines TRBV28 with TRBJ2-1, with D possibly TRBD2 on 7 matching bases. This sequence was found in a male donor aged 60 or over with stage II squamous cell lung carcinoma. This specimen was peripheral blood, taken before any cancer treatment. CDR3 residues: CASSPMAGGGSISYNEQFF. CDR3 DNA: TGTGCCAGCAGTCCTATGGCTGGGGGCGGGAGCATATCCTACAATGAGCAGTTCTTC.